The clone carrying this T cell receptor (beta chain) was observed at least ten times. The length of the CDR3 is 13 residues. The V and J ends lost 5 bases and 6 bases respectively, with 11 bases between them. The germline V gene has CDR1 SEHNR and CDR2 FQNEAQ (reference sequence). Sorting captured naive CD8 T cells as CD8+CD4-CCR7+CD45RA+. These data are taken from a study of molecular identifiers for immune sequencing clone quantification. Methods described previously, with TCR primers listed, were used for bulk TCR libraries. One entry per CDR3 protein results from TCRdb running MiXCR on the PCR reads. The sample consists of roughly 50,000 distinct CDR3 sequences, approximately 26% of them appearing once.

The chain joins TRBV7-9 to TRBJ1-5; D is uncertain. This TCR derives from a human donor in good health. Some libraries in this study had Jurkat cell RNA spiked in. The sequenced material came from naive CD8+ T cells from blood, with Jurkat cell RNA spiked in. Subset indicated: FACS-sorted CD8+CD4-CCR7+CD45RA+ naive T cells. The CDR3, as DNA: TGTGCCAGCAGCCGGGCAGTCGCTCAGCCCCAGCATTTT. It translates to CASSRAVAQPQHF.